These 12 T cell receptor beta chains were sequenced from one sample in a study of blood T cell repertoires in COVID-19. TCRdb's copy holds only in-frame clones and misses some; the assay was immunoSEQ multiplex PCR. The sample includes a few hundred thousand clones, approximately 89% of them seen just once. Sequencing was done on a sample of peripheral blood. Source of these receptors: a woman in her fifties or sixties who had recovered from COVID-19.

This chain joins TRBV4-1 and TRBJ2-3; no definite D call. The CDR3 runs 15 residues. The V gene's germline CDR1 is MGHRA and CDR2 YSYEKL. Between the trimmed V and J ends, which lost 3 bases and 3 bases, there was a span of 13 bases. The CDR3 DNA reads as TGCGCCAGCAGCCACCTCCTCCGAGTGACAGATACGCAGTATTTT. Translating it yields CASSHLLRVTDTQYF.

The V gene is TRBV7-9, the J gene TRBJ2-7, with 13 bases lining up with TRBD2. After removal of 5 bases from V and 4 bases from J, the junction contained 14 bases not matched to a gene. The CDR3 is made up of 18 amino acids. Germline V gives CDR1 SEHNR, CDR2 FQNEAQ (reference sequence). This CDR3 reads CASSDRVAGTSGVYEQYF. CDR3 bases: TGTGCCAGCAGCGATAGAGTAGCCGGGACTAGCGGGGTTTACGAGCAGTACTTC.

The CDR3 loop reads CASSDLGTGAYGYTF. CDR3 DNA sequence: TGCGCCAGCAGTGACTTAGGGACAGGGGCCTATGGCTACACCTTC. This chain uses TRBV10-2 with TRBJ1-2, with 10 nucleotides matching TRBD1. The junction had 5 bases not matched to a gene; V was cut back by 3 bases and J by 4 bases. The CDR3 totals 15 residues. Germline loops: CDR1 WSHSY, CDR2 SAAADI.

The chain has TRBV6-5 and TRBJ1-5; perhaps TRBD1 as D (5 bases). Per the germline V gene, CDR1 is MNHEY and CDR2 is SVGAGI. Trimming took off 3 bases at V and 7 bases at J, with 10 bases between the two ends. The CDR3 is 13 residues long. The CDR3 DNA reads as TGTGCCAGCAGTTATCGTCGGGGGCAGCCCCAGCATTTT. It translates to CASSYRRGQPQHF.

The chain has TRBV15 and TRBJ2-5, with a possible D match to TRBD1 (5 bases). V was shortened by 0 bases and J by 0 bases, with 8 bases between the two germline ends. The germline CDR1 and CDR2 sequences are LNHNV and YYDKDF (reference sequence). The CDR3 is 15 residues long. The CDR3 protein is CATSRDREYQETQYF. The DNA of the CDR3 is TGTGCCACCAGCAGAGACAGGGAATACCAAGAGACCCAGTACTTC. Full variable domain (rest looked up from reference TRBV15 and TRBJ2-5): DAMVIQNPRYQVTQFGKPVTLSCSQTLNHNVMYWYQQKSSQAPKLLFHYYDKDFNNEADTPDNFQSRRPNTSFCFLDIRSPGLGDTAMYLCATSRDREYQETQYFGPGTRLLVL.

The genes are TRBV7-8 and TRBJ1-1, with a possible D match to TRBD1 (5 bases). CDR3 size: 13 residues. The V gene lost 6 bases and the J gene lost 6 bases, with 14 bases spanning the gap. The germline V gene encodes CDR1 SGHVS and CDR2 FQNEAQ. The CDR3 sequence: CASRQGQRAEAFF. CDR3 coding DNA: TGTGCCAGCAGACAAGGACAACGTGCTGAAGCTTTCTTT.

This clone was seen more than once but under ten times. The rearrangement uses TRBV4-1 and TRBJ1-1; 10 positions match TRBD1. The CDR3 extends over 14 amino acids. Germline loops: CDR1 MGHRA, CDR2 YSYEKL. After removal of 4 bases from V and 5 bases from J, the junction contained 4 bases not matched to a gene. The CDR3: CASSRGGQGTEAFF. Here the CDR3 DNA reads TGCGCCAGCAGCCGGGGGGGACAGGGGACTGAAGCTTTCTTT.

The chain is built from TRBV5-1 and TRBJ2-2, with TRBD1 as a possible D gene (8 bases). Per germline, CDR1 SGHRS and CDR2 YFSETQ. CDR3 length equals 14 residues. The germline V and J ends were trimmed by 4 bases and 7 bases, with 14 bases remaining between them. The CDR3 coding sequence is TGCGCCAGCAGCGTACAGGGGGGGGACGGGGAGCTGTTTTTT. This sequence encodes CASSVQGGDGELFF.

The chain recombines TRBV6-5 with TRBJ2-3; 8 bases align to TRBD2. The CDR3 runs to 14 residues. V lost 6 bases and J lost 1; bases outside the gene matches: 3. Germline V gene sequence: CDR1 MNHEY, CDR2 SVGAGI. CDR3 bases: TGTGCCAGCAGCGGGGGGGCCGGCACAGATACGCAGTATTTT. Protein sequence: CASSGGAGTDTQYF.

The DNA for the CDR3 is TGTGCCAGCAGCCCACGGGTCCTCGGCGGGGAGCTGTTTTTT. Translating gives CASSPRVLGGELFF. The V and J genes are TRBV7-2 and TRBJ2-2; D not certain. The CDR3 contains 14 residues. V was clipped by 5 bases and J by 7 bases, with 14 bases between them. The germline V gene has CDR1 SGHTA and CDR2 FQGNSA.

This chain links TRBV3-1 (or the pseudogene TRBV3-2) with TRBJ2-7; D is possibly TRBD2 (6 bases). Trimming pared 5 bases from V and 1 base from J, leaving 9 bases between. The CDR3 runs to 13 residues. The germline gives CDR1 LGHDT, CDR2 YNNKEL (reference sequence). The CDR3 sequence is CASSSRGSYEQYF. CDR3 in DNA: TGTGCCAGCAGCTCCCGGGGGTCCTACGAGCAGTACTTC.

The rearrangement links TRBV13 to TRBJ1-2; the match to TRBD1 covers 9 bases. CDR3 length equals 14 residues. Per germline, CDR1 PRHDT and CDR2 FYEKMQ (reference sequence). V lost 5 bases to trimming and J lost 5 bases; unmatched junction nucleotides: 6. CDR3 in DNA: TGTGCCAGCAGCCCCGGGACAGGGATTTATGGCTACACCTTC. Translated: CASSPGTGIYGYTF.